Sequencing of this TCR beta chain was carried out in a study of T-cell reconstitution after alpha-beta-depleted transplantation in children. The CDR3 has 16 amino acids. Between the trimmed V and J ends, which lost 1 base and 2 bases, there was a span of 14 bases. Germline CDR1 and CDR2: MGHRA and YSYEKL. This clonotype appeared a single time. Preparation of the TCRbeta library used unique molecular identifiers. One entry per CDR3 protein results from TCRdb running MiXCR on the PCR reads. This table holds about 240,000 distinct CDR3 sequences, more than 10% found once. The sample here was PBMCs from the stem cell graft donor, taken from the stem cell graft. The sequence came from a human donor who donated a stem cell graft to a child with acute lymphoblastic leukemia. The chain recombines TRBV4-1 with TRBJ2-5, with D possibly TRBD2 on 5 matching bases. The CDR3 loop reads CASSQVPGSPQETQYF. The CDR3 DNA reads TGCGCCAGCAGCCAAGTTCCGGGGTCTCCTCAAGAGACCCAGTACTTC.